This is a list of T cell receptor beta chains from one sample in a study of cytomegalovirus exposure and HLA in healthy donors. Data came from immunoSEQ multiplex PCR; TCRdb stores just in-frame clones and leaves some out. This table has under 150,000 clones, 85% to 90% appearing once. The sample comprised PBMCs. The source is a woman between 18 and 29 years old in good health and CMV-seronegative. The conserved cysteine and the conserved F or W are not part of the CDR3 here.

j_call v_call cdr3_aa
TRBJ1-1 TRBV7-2 ASSLAGAANTEAF
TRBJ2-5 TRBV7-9 ASSLSGGLEETQY
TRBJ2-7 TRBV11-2 ASSLVGRGTTYEQY
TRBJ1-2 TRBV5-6 ASSPYGTGGNYGYT
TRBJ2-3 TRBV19 ASSIIGQTDTQY
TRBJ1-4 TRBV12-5 ASGEDNEKLF
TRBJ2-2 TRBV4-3 ASSQIGGTGELF
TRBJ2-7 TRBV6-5 ASSYRQGNPYEQY
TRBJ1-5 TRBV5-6 ASSSELQPQH
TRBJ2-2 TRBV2 ASSRLITGELF
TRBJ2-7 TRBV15 ATSRDGLIGNREQY
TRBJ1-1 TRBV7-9 ASSGTWGGEAF
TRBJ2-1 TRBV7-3 ASSLQQLSSYNEQF
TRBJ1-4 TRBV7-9 ASSLVRQGEKLF
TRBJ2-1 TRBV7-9 ASSLEVAGVNEQF
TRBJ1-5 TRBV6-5 ASMQLNSNQPQH
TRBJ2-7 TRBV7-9 ASSIAGTSVGEQY
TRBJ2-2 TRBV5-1 ASSSPGLVSGELF
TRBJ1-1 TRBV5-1 ASSLGGGATEAF
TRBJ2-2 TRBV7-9 ASSFPALGTNYGELF
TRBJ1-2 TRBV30 AWSVRDNYGYT
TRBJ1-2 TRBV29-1 SVESGHSANYGYT
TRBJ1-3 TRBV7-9 ASSLEQGSGNTIY
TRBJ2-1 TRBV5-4 ASSRLAGSSYNEQF
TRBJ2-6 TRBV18 ASSPQGAGANVLT
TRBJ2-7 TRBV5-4 ASSLGGTRSYEQY
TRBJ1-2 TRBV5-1 ASSLDLGVYGYT
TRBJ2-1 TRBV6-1 ASSEAASGSNEQF
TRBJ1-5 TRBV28 ASSQTGGSNQPQH
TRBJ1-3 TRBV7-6 ASSLTDRTRGNTIY
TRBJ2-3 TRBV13 ASSLGLAGVADTQY
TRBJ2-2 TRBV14 ASSLGGQGKLWTTGELF
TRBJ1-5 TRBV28 ASRDKRRNQPQH
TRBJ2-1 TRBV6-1 ASRLAGARNEQF
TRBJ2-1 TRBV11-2 ASSRILGLAGGYYNEQF